This T cell receptor (beta chain) comes out of a study of regulatory T cells in long-lasting Graves disease. Overall study context: With positive TSH receptor antibodies and over 5 years of antithyroid drugs, Graves' disease was considered persistent.

The study's findings and limits: TRBV28 was favored in persistent disease, as were TRBJ1-2 and TRBJ2-5.

The germline CDR1 and CDR2 sequences are SEHNR and FQNEAQ (reference sequence). With V trimmed by 8 bases and J by 1 base, 3 bases remained unmatched. The length of the CDR3 is 13 residues. Indicated time point: persistent/refractory GD, antithyroid drugs over 5 years with positive TRAb. Extracted PBMC RNA gave rise to the TCR library. Construction of the TCR beta libraries employed iRepertoire HTBI primers in conjunction with Arm-PCR of CDR3 regions. TCRdb re-called the multiplex PCR reads with MiXCR, one entry per CDR3 protein. The data show about half a million distinct CDR3 sequences, 20% to 25% seen once. A word on this clonotype: The antigen is not known.

The receptor was derived from a female donor with Graves disease. The chain has TRBV7-9 and TRBJ2-7, with 9 bases lining up with TRBD1. The material was peripheral blood mononuclear cells (PBMCs), obtained when the disease was refractory, from a patient treated with antithyroid drugs. CDR3 loop: CASGQGRSYEQYF. In DNA form, the CDR3 reads TGTGCCAGCGGACAGGGGCGATCCTACGAGCAGTACTTC.